Listed below are T cell receptor beta chains from one sample, sequenced in a study of blood T cell repertoires in COVID-19. The table came from immunoSEQ multiplex PCR; TCRdb's copy has only in-frame clones and leaves some out. The repertoire has about 280,000 clones, about nine tenths of them found once; the top ten carry about 2%. The source material was peripheral blood. The receptor source for this set is a woman aged 45-59 years who had recovered from COVID-19. CDR3s include the opening cysteine and the closing phenylalanine or tryptophan. The D gene is left open where the match is weak. Size tells how often a clone was seen (once, few, many) or the class of an expanded clone, and some rows leave it out.

V gene	D gene	J gene	clone size	CDR3 DNA	CDR3 protein
TRBV28	TRBD1	TRBJ1-2	NA	TGTGCCAGCAGTTTATCGGGGACAGGGAGGAGGGAGAAGCGTGGCTACACCTTC	CASSLSGTGRREKRGYTF
TRBV9	TRBD2	TRBJ2-1	NA	TGTGCCAGCAGTACGGGGGGGTCCTACAATGAGCAGTTCTTC	CASSTGGSYNEQFF
TRBV18	TRBD2	TRBJ2-3	once	TGTGCCAGCTCACCACCGGGGGGACTAGCAGTAGATACGCAGTATTTT	CASSPPGGLAVDTQYF
TRBV9	NA	TRBJ1-3	NA	TGTGCCAGCAGCGTTTCGGGACAACTCGGAAACACCATATATTTT	CASSVSGQLGNTIYF
TRBV6-6	NA	TRBJ1-1	NA	TGTGCCAGCAGTTCAAGTACAGGGTCCGGCACTGAAGCTTTCTTT	CASSSSTGSGTEAFF
TRBV29-1	NA	TRBJ1-2	NA	TGCAGCGTGTTAGACAGCTACTATGGCTACACCTTC	CSVLDSYYGYTF
TRBV30	NA	TRBJ1-1	NA	TGTGCCTGGGGGATCGGGGCTGAAGCTTTCTTT	CAWGIGAEAFF
TRBV5-1	TRBD1	TRBJ2-1	NA	TGCGCCAGCAGCCAGGGGACAGGGGGCTATGAGCAGTTCTTC	CASSQGTGGYEQFF
TRBV4-1	TRBD1	TRBJ2-4	NA	TGCGCCAGCAGCCAGCCTGGCAGGGGGCGAAAAAACATTCAGTACTTC	CASSQPGRGRKNIQYF
TRBV27	TRBD1	TRBJ2-2	NA	TGTGCCAGCAGTTGGGGACAGGGTCTAGGATCCGGGGAGCTGTTTTTT	CASSWGQGLGSGELFF
TRBV3-1/TRBV3-2	NA	TRBJ1-6	NA	TGTGCCAGCAGCCAAGATCTCGGGGGGTCCTATAATTCACCCCTCCACTTT	CASSQDLGGSYNSPLHF
TRBV3-1/TRBV3-2	TRBD1	TRBJ2-7	NA	TGTGCCAGCAGCCCACCCAACAGGGGTTGGGAGCAGTACTTC	CASSPPNRGWEQYF
TRBV27	NA	TRBJ1-4	NA	TGTGCCAGCAGTTTATCGATGGCGACAGTCTTTAATGAAAAACTGTTTTTT	CASSLSMATVFNEKLFF
TRBV30	TRBD2	TRBJ2-3	NA	TGTGCCTGGAGTAGGAGCGGGGGGGAGACGCAGTATTTT	CAWSRSGGETQYF
TRBV19	TRBD1	TRBJ1-1	few	TGTGCCAGTAGTTTTGACAGGGGGTTATTCTTT	CASSFDRGLFF
TRBV2	NA	TRBJ1-4	NA	TGTGCCAGCAGTGAAGCCTCAGGGTACACAGGTGGATTGTTTTTT	CASSEASGYTGGLFF
TRBV5-1	TRBD2	TRBJ2-1	few	TGCGCCAGCAAACCTAGCGGGGGGGCCTACAATGAGCAGTTCTTC	CASKPSGGAYNEQFF
TRBV11-1	NA	TRBJ1-2	NA	TGTGCCAGCAGCCCGACCCTCAGGGGTGAAGGCTATGGCTACACCTTC	CASSPTLRGEGYGYTF
TRBV7-2	NA	TRBJ1-3	NA	TGTGCCAGCAGCCCAAAACAGGGTTTTAAGGGAAACACCATATATTTT	CASSPKQGFKGNTIYF
TRBV7-2	TRBD2	TRBJ2-7	NA	TGTGCCAGCAGTAAACTAGCGGGAGGCCCCCTTGTCTACGAGCAGTACTTC	CASSKLAGGPLVYEQYF
TRBV2	TRBD1	TRBJ1-2	NA	TGTGCCAGCAGTGAGGGTCAGGGGGCGGTTGGCTACACCTTC	CASSEGQGAVGYTF
TRBV5-8	NA	TRBJ2-2	NA	TGTGCCAGCAGCTTGCTAGACGCCGGGGAGCTGTTTTTT	CASSLLDAGELFF
TRBV5-6	TRBD1	TRBJ1-1	NA	TGTGCCAGCAGCTTGGGGGACAGCCTTGAAGCTTTCTTT	CASSLGDSLEAFF
TRBV5-1	TRBD2	TRBJ2-3	NA	TGCGCCAGCAGCACCGGGACTAGCCCCACAGATACGCAGTATTTT	CASSTGTSPTDTQYF
TRBV7-9	NA	TRBJ2-5	NA	TGTGCCAGCAGCTTTGCCACAGGGAAGGAGACCCAGTACTTC	CASSFATGKETQYF
TRBV7-2	TRBD2	TRBJ2-5	once	TGTGCCAGCAGCTTAAGCGGGACGGAGACCCAGTACTTC	CASSLSGTETQYF
TRBV7-9	TRBD1	TRBJ1-1	NA	TGTGCCAGCAGCTTACCGGGACAGGACGAAGCTTTCTTT	CASSLPGQDEAFF